The sequence of this TCR beta chain was determined in a study of blood T cell repertoires in COVID-19. About the study: The United States, Italy and Spain supplied acute and convalescent COVID-19 samples. From T cells, B-cell-depleted T cells, or PBMCs came the material, which was cDNA or gDNA.

V was pared by 0 bases and J by 4 bases, with 11 bases between. The germline gives CDR1 SGDLS, CDR2 YYNGEE. The CDR3 length is 15 residues. Original processing notes: Nucleated cell number was recorded as an estimate derived from reference gene primer amplification. Here immunoSEQ multiplex PCR was the method, and the copy in TCRdb shows in-frame clones only, minus some. V and J calls and clone size follow that table, whereas D and trimming were derived from the DNA. The sample includes under 150,000 clones, roughly 80% seen only once; the top ten take about 8.5%. The source is a woman aged 40 to 50 with acute or convalescent COVID-19. The material sequenced was peripheral blood. The chain couples TRBV9 to TRBJ1-3; D remains unclear. CDR3 sequence: CASSVAAGPGNTIYF. The DNA of the CDR3 is TGTGCCAGCAGCGTAGCGGCGGGCCCGGGAAACACCATATATTTT. The variable domain in full, completed from reference TRBV9 and TRBJ1-3, reads DSGVTQTPKHLITATGQRVTLRCSPRSGDLSVYWYQQSLDQGLQFLIQYYNGEERAKGNILERFSAQQFPDLHSELNLSSLELGDSALYFCASSVAAGPGNTIYFGEGSWLTVV.